A single sample is the source of the 3 T cell receptor beta chains below, sequenced in a study of T cells after posttransplantation cyclophosphamide. Treatment was busulfan-fludarabine conditioning, a marrow graft, and cyclophosphamide on days +3 and +4. The protocol was immunoSEQ multiplex PCR, while the TCRdb copy is restricted to in-frame clones and leaves out a portion. The sample holds some 18,000 clones, and no clone turns up only once. The sample here was PBMCs, taken after allogeneic stem cell transplant with posttransplant cyclophosphamide. The receptors were gathered from a female patient in her thirties or forties who received an allogeneic stem cell transplant from a related donor, was CMV-positive, and had no GVHD. Some of the T cells may derive from the graft donor.

Ten or more counts support this clone. This chain joins TRBV6-1 and TRBJ2-5; the D gene is possibly TRBD1 (6 bases). The ends were cut back, 4 bases at V and 2 bases at J, with 8 bases in the middle. CDR3 size: 13 residues. Per germline, CDR1 MNHNS and CDR2 SASEGT. CDR3 protein: CASSGQVQETQYF. The CDR3 DNA follows: TGTGCCAGCAGTGGACAGGTTCAAGAGACCCAGTACTTC.

In this sample, this clone turned up many times. The chain employs TRBV2 and TRBJ1-2; 8 bases map to TRBD1. This CDR3 has 17 residues. Germline-derived CDR1 and CDR2 are SNHLY and FYNNEI. V dropped 6 bases and J dropped 4; count of bases not matched to a gene: 16. CDR3 residues: CASRTDFMRTGGYGYTF. Written as DNA, the CDR3 is TGTGCCAGCAGAACCGACTTTATGAGAACAGGGGGCTATGGCTACACCTTC.

The table lists this clone with many counts. The chain has TRBV6-1 and TRBJ2-1; D ambiguous. Trimming stripped 4 bases from V and 2 bases from J, with 3 bases between. The CDR3 totals 12 residues. Germline V gives CDR1 MNHNS, CDR2 SASEGT. Written as DNA, the CDR3 is TGTGCCAGCAGTGCCGCCTACAATGAGCAGTTCTTC. As protein: CASSAAYNEQFF.